The present T cell receptor (beta chain) was sequenced within a study of PD-1 blockade in classical Hodgkin lymphoma. The method was immunoSEQ multiplex PCR; TCRdb's version includes in-frame clones alone and lacks a portion of them. The sample carries just under 65,000 clones, just over 90% recorded once. Time point defined: cycle 4 day 1 (C4D1), after about 6 weeks of nivolumab. Each patient relapsed following autologous stem cell transplantation, and prior brentuximab vedotin exposure differed. This CDR3 has 17 residues. Germline assignment: CDR1 SGHRS and CDR2 YFSETQ. The V and J ends lost 4 bases and 3 bases, in that order; junction bases with no gene match: 10.

The TCR was taken from a human donor with classical Hodgkin lymphoma. This sequence joins TRBV5-1 and TRBJ2-2; 9 bases are shared with TRBD2. This specimen was peripheral blood mononuclear cells (PBMCs), taken before the fourth cycle of nivolumab. The CDR3 loop reads CASSPRLAGSDTGELFF. As DNA, the CDR3 is TGCGCCAGCAGCCCCCGGCTAGCGGGGTCGGACACCGGGGAGCTGTTTTTT.